Shown below are 20 T cell receptor beta chains from a single sample sequenced in a study of blood T cell repertoires in COVID-19. TCRdb keeps only in-frame clones here, not all; method: immunoSEQ multiplex PCR. The sample carries about 200,000 clones, more than 65% recorded once. Input material: peripheral blood. The receptor source for this set is an elderly woman with acute or convalescent COVID-19.

A few counts support this clone. The chain links TRBV4-1 to TRBJ1-1; 11 bases match TRBD1. CDR1 is MGHRA, CDR2 YSYEKL, per germline. The CDR3 consists of 16 residues. J was trimmed by 3 bases and V by 3 bases; bases with no gene match: 6. The chain's CDR3 is CASSQDRGRRDTEAFF. DNA of the CDR3: TGCGCCAGCAGCCAGGACAGGGGGCGCCGGGACACTGAAGCTTTCTTT.

V usage is TRBV3-1 (or the pseudogene TRBV3-2) and J usage is TRBJ1-2; D uncertain. Trimming cost V 6 bases and J 1 base, with 30 bases left between them. Per the germline V gene, CDR1 is LGHDT and CDR2 is YNNKEL (reference sequence). This CDR3 is built from 20 residues. The CDR3 region is CASSQREGGLIYTDNYGYTF. The CDR3 DNA reads TGTGCCAGCAGTCAACGAGAGGGAGGGCTTATTTATACAGATAACTATGGCTACACCTTC.

This clone was seen a single time. V and J are TRBV7-9 and TRBJ1-5; D unresolved. V shed 5 bases and J shed 3 bases, with 11 bases lying between them. Germline V gives CDR1 SEHNR, CDR2 FQNEAQ (reference sequence). This CDR3 region has 14 residues. CDR3 bases: TGTGCCAGCAGCCCTGGTCAGAACAATCAGCCCCAGCATTTT. It specifies CASSPGQNNQPQHF.

This clone appeared a single time. V and J are TRBV6-1 and TRBJ1-5; TRBD1 might be the D (6 bases). Germline CDR1 reads MNHNS; CDR2 reads SASEGT. With 1 base removed from V and 9 bases from J, the gap between germline ends came to 13 bases. The CDR3 has 14 amino acids. The CDR3 protein is CASSEGGQGRPQHF. CDR3 nucleotides: TGTGCCAGCAGTGAAGGGGGGCAGGGGAGGCCCCAGCATTTT.

J is TRBJ2-3 and V is TRBV5-4; 7 bases match TRBD2. Germline assignment: CDR1 SGHNT and CDR2 YYREEE (reference sequence). This CDR3 is built from 17 residues. With V trimmed by 5 bases and J by 0 bases, 12 bases remained unmatched. The CDR3 DNA sequence: TGTGCCAGCAGTCGAACCGGGAGCGGGGCTAGCACAGATACGCAGTATTTT. As protein: CASSRTGSGASTDTQYF.

V usage is TRBV3-1 (or the pseudogene TRBV3-2) and J usage is TRBJ1-1; 7 bases line up with TRBD1. The CDR3 is 14 amino acids. With 5 bases clipped from V and 1 base from J, the junction kept 4 bases outside the gene matches. Germline V lookup: CDR1 LGHDT, CDR2 YNNKEL (reference sequence). Here the CDR3 reads CASSTQGKNTEAFF. The CDR3 DNA is TGTGCCAGCAGCACACAGGGGAAGAACACTGAAGCTTTCTTT.

The V and J genes are TRBV19 and TRBJ2-7; TRBD2 matches at 7 bases. The V segment lost 7 bases and the J segment 3 bases; nucleotides outside the gene matches: 9. Per germline, CDR1 LNHDA and CDR2 SQIVND (reference sequence). This CDR3 contains 14 residues. The CDR3 DNA reads TGTGCCAGTAAACCTCGGGGGGAGGGCTACGAGCAGTACTTC. It specifies CASKPRGEGYEQYF.

The chain has TRBV7-9 and TRBJ2-7; no clear D gene. V was cut by 5 bases and J by 4 bases, with 18 bases left in between. The CDR3 is 15 residues long. Germline-derived CDR1 and CDR2 are SEHNR and FQNEAQ (reference sequence). For the CDR3, the DNA is TGTGCCAGCAGCCCCGGTTTGGGCACCGGATACGAGCAGTACTTC. Translation: CASSPGLGTGYEQYF.

CDR3 DNA sequence: TGTGCCAGTAGTATCACCGGGACTAGCGGGGGCCTATATACTTTGATGCGGGAGACCCAGTACTTC. It yields the protein CASSITGTSGGLYTLMRETQYF. The rearrangement links TRBV19 to TRBJ2-5; 14 nucleotides line up with TRBD2. The germline CDR1 and CDR2 sequences are LNHDA and SQIVND (reference sequence). V shed 3 bases and J 5 bases; nucleotides not matched to a gene: 23. The CDR3 is 22 residues long.

The V and J genes are TRBV7-2 and TRBJ2-5; D is ambiguous. The germline gives CDR1 SGHTA, CDR2 FQGNSA. The ends were cut back, 0 bases at V and 5 bases at J, with 16 bases in the middle. This CDR3 comprises 16 residues. The CDR3 DNA reads as TGTGCCAGCAGCTTAGCTTACCCAGCGCCCGGGGAGACCCAGTACTTC. It specifies CASSLAYPAPGETQYF. The whole variable domain, remainder taken from reference TRBV7-2 and TRBJ2-5, is GAGVSQSPSNKVTEKGKDVELRCDPISGHTALYWYRQSLGQGLEFLIYFQGNSAPDKSGLPSDRFSAERTGGSVSTLTIQRTQQEDSAVYLCASSLAYPAPGETQYFGPGTRLLVL.

V is TRBV7-2 and J is TRBJ2-7; D perhaps matches TRBD1 (5 bases). CDR3 length: 13 residues. The V gene's germline CDR1 is SGHTA and CDR2 FQGNSA. Trimming left V 7 bases short and J 5 bases short, with 15 bases between. CDR3 residues: CASNSAGLHEQYF. CDR3 sequence (DNA): TGTGCCAGCAACTCTGCAGGGTTACACGAGCAGTACTTC.

The chain has TRBV18 and TRBJ2-1, with 13 nucleotides matching TRBD2. Germline-derived CDR1 and CDR2 are KGHSH and LQKENI. The CDR3 loop spans 17 amino acids. J lost 8 bases, V lost 3 bases, and 10 bases had no gene match. Here the CDR3 reads CASSPVRTSGRGDEQFF. DNA of the CDR3: TGTGCCAGCTCACCCGTAAGGACTAGCGGGAGAGGGGATGAGCAGTTCTTC.

CDR3 amino acids: CATGANEQFF. DNA for the CDR3: TGTGCCACAGGGGCTAATGAGCAGTTCTTC. The chain combines TRBV2 with TRBJ2-1; weak D call: TRBD1 (6 bases). CDR3 length: 10 residues. The germline CDR1 and CDR2 sequences are SNHLY and FYNNEI. V lost 10 bases and J 7 bases, leaving 8 bases between the germline ends.

V and J are TRBV5-1 and TRBJ1-6; 7 positions agree with TRBD1. Trimming took 3 bases from V and 10 from J; bases not matched to a gene: 10. CDR1 is SGHRS, CDR2 YFSETQ, per germline. The CDR3 consists of 15 residues. The CDR3 reads CASSSIRQGESPLHF. CDR3 nucleotides: TGCGCCAGCAGCTCGATAAGACAGGGAGAATCACCCCTCCACTTT.

The rearrangement links TRBV3-1 (or the pseudogene TRBV3-2) to TRBJ2-1; 11 nucleotides line up with TRBD2. The CDR3 spans 16 residues. Germline V CDR1 and CDR2: LGHDT, YNNKEL (reference sequence). V trimming: 4 bases; J trimming: 6 bases; junction bases outside the gene matches: 8. For the CDR3, the DNA is TGTGCCAGCAGCCTCAGAGTAGCGGGGGGGCTCAATGAGCAGTTCTTC. It yields the protein CASSLRVAGGLNEQFF.

V and J are TRBV5-1 and TRBJ2-7; TRBD1 agrees at 8 bases. CDR3 length equals 16 residues. Germline CDR1 is SGHRS and CDR2 is YFSETQ. V lost 4 bases to trimming and J lost 0 bases; unmatched junction nucleotides: 9. The CDR3 protein is CASSTDRQGPSYEQYF. CDR3 in DNA: TGCGCCAGCAGCACCGACCGACAGGGGCCCTCCTACGAGCAGTACTTC.

The chain couples TRBV6-6 to TRBJ2-7; 10 positions agree with TRBD1. The germline gives CDR1 MNHNY, CDR2 SVGAGI (reference sequence). The CDR3 extends over 14 amino acids. Trimming removed 6 bases from V and 5 bases from J; junction bases left unmatched: 7. CDR3 protein: CASSPRDRGNEQYF. The CDR3 region has the DNA TGTGCCAGCAGCCCCCGGGACAGGGGTAACGAGCAGTACTTC.

V and J are TRBV12-2 and TRBJ2-5; TRBD2, the table's D call, was not compared with the DNA. TRBV12-2 is classified as a pseudogene. The length of the CDR3 is 18 residues. The CDR3 sequence is CASRHDKWAGEKQETQYF. The CDR3 DNA reads as TGTGCAAGTCGCCATGATAAATGGGCGGGAGAGAAACAAGAGACCCAGTACTTC.

The chain uses TRBV5-1 and TRBJ2-5; TRBD2 matches 14 bases. J lost 1 base, V lost 4 bases, and 3 bases had no gene match. This CDR3 is built from 16 residues. Germline-derived CDR1 and CDR2 are SGHRS and YFSETQ. The DNA of the CDR3 is TGCGCCAGCAGCACCGGGACTAGCGGGGGCCAAGAGACCCAGTACTTC. Protein: CASSTGTSGGQETQYF.

This chain uses TRBV7-2 with TRBJ2-1; TRBD2 aligns across 9 bases. CDR3 size: 16 residues. With V trimmed by 1 base and J by 9 bases, 10 bases remained unmatched. CDR1 SGHTA and CDR2 FQGNSA come from the germline V gene. The CDR3 region has the DNA TGTGCCAGCAGCTTAGGTGGCGGGGGGGCGTATACTGAGCAGTTCTTC. Protein sequence: CASSLGGGGAYTEQFF.